Presented here are 12 T cell receptor beta chains from one specimen sequenced in a study of a mutant IDH1 vaccine in newly diagnosed glioma. Some clones are missing from TCRdb's copy, which holds only in-frame ones; the method was immunoSEQ multiplex PCR. The repertoire holds about 88,000 clones, with roughly 87% as singletons. Stated time point: baseline, week 1 (first vaccination visit). The treatment is: pre-vaccination baseline after standard-of-care therapy. The sample consisted of PBMCs, taken from a glioma patient treated with radiotherapy, temozolomide or both. These receptors were obtained from a middle-aged man with glioma. Some clones in this sample may be carry-over from other donors' samples.

This clone came up once. The J gene is TRBJ1-2, the V gene TRBV19, with D perhaps matching TRBD1 (5 bases). Germline CDR1 reads LNHDA; CDR2 reads SQIVND (reference sequence). Trimming shortened V by 0 bases and J by 6 bases, and 8 bases separated the two germline ends. The CDR3 length is 13 residues. The CDR3 loop is CASSIEGRHGYTF. Here the CDR3 DNA reads TGTGCCAGTAGTATAGAGGGGCGGCATGGCTACACCTTC.

The V gene is TRBV7-2, the J gene TRBJ2-3; TRBD1 matches at 8 bases. Germline loops: CDR1 SGHTA, CDR2 FQGNSA. The CDR3 contains 14 residues. V shed 9 bases, J shed 0 bases, and the junction held 5 bases outside the gene matches. DNA for the CDR3: TGTGCCAGTAGACAGGGGTATAGCACAGATACGCAGTATTTT. It yields the protein CASRQGYSTDTQYF.

The rearrangement joins TRBV18 to TRBJ1-5; tentatively, D is TRBD1 (6 bases). The V gene lost 3 bases and the J gene lost 2 bases, with 11 bases spanning the gap. CDR1 is KGHSH, CDR2 LQKENI, per germline. There are 15 residues in the CDR3. The CDR3 nucleotides are TGTGCCAGCTCACCGGCGGGGGCCGGCAATCAGCCCCAGCATTTT. Translated: CASSPAGAGNQPQHF.

V gene TRBV5-6 combines with J gene TRBJ2-2, with D perhaps matching TRBD2 (6 bases). Trimming cost V 4 bases and J 6 bases, with 10 bases left between them. The CDR3 is 13 residues long. Per germline, CDR1 SGHDT and CDR2 YYEEEE. In DNA form, the CDR3 reads TGTGCCAGCAGCCTATCGGGAGCCGGGGAGCTGTTTTTT. As protein: CASSLSGAGELFF.

V and J are TRBV7-9 and TRBJ2-7; D unclear. The CDR3 has 13 amino acids. The V end was cut by 4 bases, the J end by 0 bases, with 7 bases between. CDR1 is SEHNR, CDR2 FQNEAQ, per germline (reference sequence). This CDR3 reads CASSSLSSYEQYF. CDR3 DNA: TGTGCCAGCAGCTCCCTGAGCTCCTACGAGCAGTACTTC.

This chain connects TRBV19 to TRBJ2-7; 7 nucleotides line up with TRBD1. There are 15 residues in the CDR3. Germline CDR1 LNHDA, CDR2 SQIVND (reference sequence). With V trimmed by 5 bases and J by 1 base, 8 bases remained unmatched. The CDR3 DNA follows: TGTGCCAGTAGTGCCTTGGACAGGATGTCCTACGAGCAGTACTTC. Amino acids: CASSALDRMSYEQYF.

The rearrangement joins TRBV2 to TRBJ1-3; TRBD1 aligns across 9 bases. In germline, CDR1 is SNHLY, CDR2 FYNNEI. This CDR3 contains 14 residues. Trimming removed 4 bases from V and 4 bases from J; junction bases left unmatched: 2. The DNA for the CDR3 is TGTGCCAGCAGTGGGGGACAGGGAGGAAACACCATATATTTT. As protein: CASSGGQGGNTIYF. Full variable domain (outside the CDR3, taken from reference TRBV2 and TRBJ1-3): EPEVTQTPSHQVTQMGQEVILRCVPISNHLYFYWYRQILGQKVEFLVSFYNNEISEKSEIFDDQFSVERPDGSNFTLKIRSTKLEDSAMYFCASSGGQGGNTIYFGEGSWLTVV.

CDR3: CASSLGLAGGLWETQYF. The CDR3 coding sequence is TGTGCCAGCAGCTTAGGACTAGCGGGGGGACTATGGGAGACCCAGTACTTC. The gene calls are TRBV11-2 and TRBJ2-5; TRBD2 agrees at 13 bases. The CDR3 is 17 residues long. Germline lookup yields CDR1 SGHAT and CDR2 FQNNGV. The trim removed 1 base at V and 5 bases at J, leaving 7 bases unmatched.

This chain connects TRBV20-1 to TRBJ1-2, with no clear D. CDR3 length: 10 amino acids. Per germline, CDR1 DFQATT and CDR2 SNEGSKA (reference sequence). The CDR3 protein is CSLHAGGYTF. CDR3 in DNA: TGCAGCTTACACGCGGGTGGCTACACCTTC.

The chain carries TRBV19 and TRBJ2-1; unclear D gene. The germline CDR1 and CDR2 sequences are LNHDA and SQIVND (reference sequence). The CDR3 runs 13 residues. The V end was cut by 5 bases, the J end by 4 bases, with 9 bases between. The CDR3 DNA reads as TGTGCCAGTAGTGGGGATCCGTACAATGAGCAGTTCTTC. Translation gives CASSGDPYNEQFF.

The chain couples TRBV19 to TRBJ1-3, with D maybe TRBD1 (5 bases). CDR3 size: 14 residues. Germline V lookup: CDR1 LNHDA, CDR2 SQIVND (reference sequence). CDR3 bases: TGTGCGGCCGGTGAGGGGAGCTCTGGAAACACCATATATTTT. Translated, it gives CAAGEGSSGNTIYF.

The J gene is TRBJ2-3, the V gene TRBV9; no clear D. The CDR3 is made up of 17 amino acids. V was trimmed by 2 bases and J by 0 bases, leaving 16 bases between them. Per germline, CDR1 SGDLS and CDR2 YYNGEE. The CDR3 protein is CASSVGTRRTSTDTQYF. The CDR3 nucleotides are TGTGCCAGCAGCGTCGGTACACGGAGAACTAGCACAGATACGCAGTATTTT.